Listed below are T cell receptor beta chains from one sample, sequenced in a study of blood T cell repertoires in COVID-19. TCRdb's table, derived via immunoSEQ multiplex PCR, lists solely in-frame clones and lacks some. The sample has hundreds of thousands of clones, about 87% seen once. Source material: peripheral blood. These receptors all come from a woman aged 18-30 years with acute or convalescent COVID-19. Both conserved end residues are part of each CDR3. Each record gives: V gene, clone size, CDR3 protein. Only some rows state a clone size, as once, few, many or a class for expanded clones.

v_call: TRBV7-9; clone_size: .; cdr3_aa: CASSLVGEPQHF
v_call: TRBV3-1/TRBV3-2; clone_size: .; cdr3_aa: CASSRDSGNQPQHF
v_call: TRBV4-1; clone_size: .; cdr3_aa: CASSQSALRGTGELFF
v_call: TRBV5-5; clone_size: .; cdr3_aa: CASSPRQGANLNTEAFF
v_call: TRBV7-2; clone_size: .; cdr3_aa: CASSPDYSGAGYTF
v_call: TRBV19; clone_size: once; cdr3_aa: CASKVGAQPQHF
v_call: TRBV2; clone_size: .; cdr3_aa: CASSVRGGRTDTQYF
v_call: TRBV27; clone_size: .; cdr3_aa: CASRMGGGGGYTF
v_call: TRBV5-5; clone_size: .; cdr3_aa: CASSLGGSLYGYTF
v_call: TRBV30; clone_size: .; cdr3_aa: CAWSVGAGGMAGNTIYF
v_call: TRBV5-1; clone_size: .; cdr3_aa: CASSLGGTGAQPQHF
v_call: TRBV3-1/TRBV3-2; clone_size: .; cdr3_aa: CASSPLTSGGHYEQYF
v_call: TRBV14; clone_size: .; cdr3_aa: CASSRQGQGALRYTF
v_call: TRBV7-9; clone_size: .; cdr3_aa: CASSQAPQETQYF
v_call: TRBV6-1; clone_size: .; cdr3_aa: CASSERGYQPQHF
v_call: TRBV12-5; clone_size: .; cdr3_aa: CASGWMGGTEAFF
v_call: TRBV5-1; clone_size: .; cdr3_aa: CASSLALAGASARGGTQYF